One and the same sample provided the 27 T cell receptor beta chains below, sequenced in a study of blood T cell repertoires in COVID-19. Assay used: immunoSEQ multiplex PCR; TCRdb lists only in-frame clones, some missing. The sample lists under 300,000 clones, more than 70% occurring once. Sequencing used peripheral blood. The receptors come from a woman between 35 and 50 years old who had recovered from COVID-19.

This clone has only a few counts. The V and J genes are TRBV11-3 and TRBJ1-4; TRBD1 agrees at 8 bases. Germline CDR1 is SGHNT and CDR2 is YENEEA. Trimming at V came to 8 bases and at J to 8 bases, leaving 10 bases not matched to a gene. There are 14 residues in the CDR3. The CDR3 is CASGEGTGVEKLFF. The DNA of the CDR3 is TGTGCCAGCGGCGAGGGGACAGGCGTCGAAAAACTGTTTTTT.

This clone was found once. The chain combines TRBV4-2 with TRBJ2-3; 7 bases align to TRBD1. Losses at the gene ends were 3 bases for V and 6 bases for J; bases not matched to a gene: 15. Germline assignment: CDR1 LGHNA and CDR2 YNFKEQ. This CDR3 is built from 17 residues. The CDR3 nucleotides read TGTGCCAGCAGCCATGGAACGGGTGTAGCAGGGGGTGATACGCAGTATTTT. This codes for CASSHGTGVAGGDTQYF.

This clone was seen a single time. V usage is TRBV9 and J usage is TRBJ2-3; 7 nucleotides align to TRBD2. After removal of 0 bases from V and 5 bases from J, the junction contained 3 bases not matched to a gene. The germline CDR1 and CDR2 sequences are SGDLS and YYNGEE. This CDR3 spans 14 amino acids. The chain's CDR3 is CASSVGGGGDTQYF. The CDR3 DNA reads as TGTGCCAGCAGCGTAGGCGGGGGTGGAGATACGCAGTATTTT.

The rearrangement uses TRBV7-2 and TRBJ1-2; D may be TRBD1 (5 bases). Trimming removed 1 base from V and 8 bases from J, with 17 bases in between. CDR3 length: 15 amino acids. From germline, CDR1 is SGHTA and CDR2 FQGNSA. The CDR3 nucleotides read TGTGCCAGCAGCTTAGGACGTCAGGGACTCGGAGGCTACACCTTC. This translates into CASSLGRQGLGGYTF.

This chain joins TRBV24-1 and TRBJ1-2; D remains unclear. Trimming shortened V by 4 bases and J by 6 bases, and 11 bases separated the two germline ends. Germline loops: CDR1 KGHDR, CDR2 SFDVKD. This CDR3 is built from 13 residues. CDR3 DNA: TGTGCCACCAGTGACCCCGACATTCATGGCTACACCTTC. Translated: CATSDPDIHGYTF.

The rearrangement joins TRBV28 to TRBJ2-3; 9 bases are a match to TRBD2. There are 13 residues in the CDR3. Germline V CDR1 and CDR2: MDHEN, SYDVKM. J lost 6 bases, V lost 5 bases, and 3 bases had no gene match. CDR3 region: CASSSGGIDTQYF. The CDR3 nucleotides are TGTGCCAGCAGTAGCGGGGGGATCGATACGCAGTATTTT.

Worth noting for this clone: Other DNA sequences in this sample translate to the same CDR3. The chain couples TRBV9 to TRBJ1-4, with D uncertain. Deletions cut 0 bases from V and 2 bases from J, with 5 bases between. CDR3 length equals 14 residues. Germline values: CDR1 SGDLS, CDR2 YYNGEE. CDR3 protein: CASSVGHTNEKLFF. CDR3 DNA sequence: TGTGCCAGCAGCGTAGGGCACACTAATGAAAAACTGTTTTTT.

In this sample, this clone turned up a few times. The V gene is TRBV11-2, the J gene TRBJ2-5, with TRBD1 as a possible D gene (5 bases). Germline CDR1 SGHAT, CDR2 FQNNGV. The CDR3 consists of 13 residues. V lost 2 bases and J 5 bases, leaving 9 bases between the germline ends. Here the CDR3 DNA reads TGTGCCAGCAGCTTACAGGGATTTGAGACCCAGTACTTC. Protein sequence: CASSLQGFETQYF.

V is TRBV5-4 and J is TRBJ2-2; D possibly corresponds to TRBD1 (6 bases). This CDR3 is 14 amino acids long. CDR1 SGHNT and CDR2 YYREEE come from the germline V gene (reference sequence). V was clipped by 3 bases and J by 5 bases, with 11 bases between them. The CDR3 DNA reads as TGTGCCAGCAGCTGGGGGCATGGTACCGGGGAGCTGTTTTTT. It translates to CASSWGHGTGELFF.

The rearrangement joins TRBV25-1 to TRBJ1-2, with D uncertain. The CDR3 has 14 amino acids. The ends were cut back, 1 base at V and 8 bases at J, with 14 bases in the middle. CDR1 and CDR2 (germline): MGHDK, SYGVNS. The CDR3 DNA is TGTGCCAGCAGTGAATCCGGGGAGGCGTTCGGCTACACCTTC. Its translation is CASSESGEAFGYTF.

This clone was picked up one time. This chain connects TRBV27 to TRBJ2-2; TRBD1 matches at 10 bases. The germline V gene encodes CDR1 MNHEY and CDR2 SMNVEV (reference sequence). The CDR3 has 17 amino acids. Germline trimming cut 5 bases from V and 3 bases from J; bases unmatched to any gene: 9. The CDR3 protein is CASSPQGGQGYTGELFF. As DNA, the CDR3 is TGTGCCAGCAGTCCCCAAGGGGGACAGGGGTACACCGGGGAGCTGTTTTTT.

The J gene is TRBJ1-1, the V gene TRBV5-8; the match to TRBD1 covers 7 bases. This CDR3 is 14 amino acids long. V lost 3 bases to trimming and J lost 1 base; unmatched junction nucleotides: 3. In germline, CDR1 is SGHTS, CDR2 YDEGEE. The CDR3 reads CASSYGQANTEAFF. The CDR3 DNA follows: TGTGCCAGCAGCTACGGACAGGCGAACACTGAAGCTTTCTTT.

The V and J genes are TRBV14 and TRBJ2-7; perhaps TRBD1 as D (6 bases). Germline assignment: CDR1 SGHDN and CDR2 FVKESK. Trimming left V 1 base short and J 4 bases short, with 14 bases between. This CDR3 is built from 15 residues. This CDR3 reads CASSQGTAISYEQYF. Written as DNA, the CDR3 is TGTGCCAGCAGCCAAGGGACAGCAATTTCGTACGAGCAGTACTTC.

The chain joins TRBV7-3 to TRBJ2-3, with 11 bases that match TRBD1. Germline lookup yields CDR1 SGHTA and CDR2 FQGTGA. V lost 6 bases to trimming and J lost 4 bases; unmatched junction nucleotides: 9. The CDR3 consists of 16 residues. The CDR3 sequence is CASRVSGQGVADTQYF. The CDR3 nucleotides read TGTGCCAGCAGAGTCTCGGGACAGGGGGTAGCAGATACGCAGTATTTT.

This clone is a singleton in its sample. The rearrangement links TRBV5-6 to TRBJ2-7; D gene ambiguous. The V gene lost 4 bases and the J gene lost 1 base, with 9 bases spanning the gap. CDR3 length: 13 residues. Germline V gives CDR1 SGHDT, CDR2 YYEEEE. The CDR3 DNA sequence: TGTGCCAGCAGCGGCAGGCTTTCCTACGAGCAGTACTTC. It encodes CASSGRLSYEQYF.

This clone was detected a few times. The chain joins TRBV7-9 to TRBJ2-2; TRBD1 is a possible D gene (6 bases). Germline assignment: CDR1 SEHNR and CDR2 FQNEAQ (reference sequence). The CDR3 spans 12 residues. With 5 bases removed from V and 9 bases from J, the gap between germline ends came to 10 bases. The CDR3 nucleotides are TGTGCCAGCAGCCGAGGACAGCGGGAGCTGTTTTTT. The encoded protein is CASSRGQRELFF.

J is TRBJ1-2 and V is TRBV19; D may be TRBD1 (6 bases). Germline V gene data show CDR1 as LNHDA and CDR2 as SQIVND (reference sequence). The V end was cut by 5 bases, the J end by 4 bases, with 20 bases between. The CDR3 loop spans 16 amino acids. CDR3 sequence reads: CASSGDGSRGPYGYTF. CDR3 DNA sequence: TGTGCCAGTAGTGGCGACGGAAGCAGGGGACCCTATGGCTACACCTTC.

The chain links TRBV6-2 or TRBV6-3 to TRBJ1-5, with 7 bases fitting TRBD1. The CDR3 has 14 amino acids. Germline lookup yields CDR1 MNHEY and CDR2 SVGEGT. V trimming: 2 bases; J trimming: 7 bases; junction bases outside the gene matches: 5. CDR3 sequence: CASSYRNRGQPQHF. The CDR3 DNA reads TGTGCCAGCAGTTACCGCAACAGGGGCCAGCCCCAGCATTTT.

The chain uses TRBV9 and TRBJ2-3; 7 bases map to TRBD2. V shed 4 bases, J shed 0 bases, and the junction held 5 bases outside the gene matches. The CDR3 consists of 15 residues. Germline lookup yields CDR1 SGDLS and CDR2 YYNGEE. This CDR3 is CASSPGLVSTDTQYF. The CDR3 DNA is TGTGCCAGCAGCCCAGGACTAGTGAGCACAGATACGCAGTATTTT.

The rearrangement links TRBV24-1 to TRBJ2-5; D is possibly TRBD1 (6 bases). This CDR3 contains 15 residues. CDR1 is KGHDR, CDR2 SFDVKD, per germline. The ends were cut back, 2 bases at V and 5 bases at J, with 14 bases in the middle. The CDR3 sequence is CATSDSYRVGETQYF. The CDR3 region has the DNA TGTGCCACCAGTGATTCCTACAGGGTGGGGGAGACCCAGTACTTC.

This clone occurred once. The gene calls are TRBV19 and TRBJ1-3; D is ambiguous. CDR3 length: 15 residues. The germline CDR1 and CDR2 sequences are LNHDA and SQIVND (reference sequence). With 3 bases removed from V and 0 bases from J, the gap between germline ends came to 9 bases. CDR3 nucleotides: TGTGCCAGTAGTATCCCGACAATCTCTGGAAACACCATATATTTT. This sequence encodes CASSIPTISGNTIYF. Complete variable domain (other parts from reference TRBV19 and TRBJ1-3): DGGITQSPKYLFRKEGQNVTLSCEQNLNHDAMYWYRQDPGQGLRLIYYSQIVNDFQKGDIAEGYSVSREKKESFPLTVTSAQKNPTAFYLCASSIPTISGNTIYFGEGSWLTVV.

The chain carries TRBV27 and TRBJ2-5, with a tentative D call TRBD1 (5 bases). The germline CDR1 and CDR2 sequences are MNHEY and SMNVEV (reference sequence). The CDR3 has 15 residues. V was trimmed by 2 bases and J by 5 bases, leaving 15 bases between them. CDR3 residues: CASSLSRVVGETQYF. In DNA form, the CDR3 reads TGTGCCAGCAGTTTAAGCAGGGTAGTAGGGGAGACCCAGTACTTC.

The chain's CDR3 is CASSRTGRGNQPQHF. The CDR3 DNA follows: TGCGCCAGCAGTCGGACAGGGAGAGGCAATCAGCCCCAGCATTTT. The chain carries TRBV5-1 and TRBJ1-5; the match to TRBD1 covers 8 bases. The CDR3 length is 15 residues. After removal of 5 bases from V and 2 bases from J, the junction contained 6 bases not matched to a gene. Per the germline V gene, CDR1 is SGHRS and CDR2 is YFSETQ. Together with reference TRBV5-1 and TRBJ1-5, the CDR3 gives the full variable domain: KAGVTQTPRYLIKTRGQQVTLSCSPISGHRSVSWYQQTPGQGLQFLFEYFSETQRNKGNFPGRFSGRQFSNSRSEMNVSTLELGDSALYLCASSRTGRGNQPQHFGDGTRLSIL.

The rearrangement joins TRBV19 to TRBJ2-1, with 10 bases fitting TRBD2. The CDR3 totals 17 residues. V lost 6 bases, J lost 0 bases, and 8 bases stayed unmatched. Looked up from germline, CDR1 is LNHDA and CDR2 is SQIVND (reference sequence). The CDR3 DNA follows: TGTGCCAGTAGGTCTACTAGCGGGGTCGGCTCCTACAATGAGCAGTTCTTC. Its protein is CASRSTSGVGSYNEQFF.

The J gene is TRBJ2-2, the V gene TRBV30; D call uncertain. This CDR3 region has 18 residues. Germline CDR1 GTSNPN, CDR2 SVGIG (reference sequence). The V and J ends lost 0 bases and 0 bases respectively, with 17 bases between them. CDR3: CAWSVIEIRFANTGELFF. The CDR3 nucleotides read TGTGCCTGGAGTGTTATTGAGATACGGTTCGCGAACACCGGGGAGCTGTTTTTT. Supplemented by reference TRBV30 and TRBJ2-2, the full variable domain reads SQTIHQWPATLVQPVGSPLSLECTVEGTSNPNLYWYRQAAGRGLQLLFYSVGIGQISSEVPQNLSASRPQDRQFILSSKKLLLSDSGFYLCAWSVIEIRFANTGELFFGEGSRLTVL.

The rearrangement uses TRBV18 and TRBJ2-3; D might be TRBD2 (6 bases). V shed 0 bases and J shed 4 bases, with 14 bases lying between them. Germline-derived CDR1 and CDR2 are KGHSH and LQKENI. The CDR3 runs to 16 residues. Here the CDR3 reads CASSPPGLSRPDTQYF. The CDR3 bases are TGTGCCAGCTCACCACCGGGACTCAGCAGACCAGATACGCAGTATTTT.

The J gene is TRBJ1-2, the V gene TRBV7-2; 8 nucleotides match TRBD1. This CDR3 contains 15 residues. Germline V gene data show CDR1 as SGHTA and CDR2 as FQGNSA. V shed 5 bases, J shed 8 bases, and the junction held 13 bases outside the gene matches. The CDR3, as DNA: TGTGCCAGCAGCCGGAGTTCGGACAGGGTCCACGGCTACACCTTC. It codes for CASSRSSDRVHGYTF.